These T cell receptor beta chains were read from a single sample in a study of blood T cells in healthy people across ages. TCRdb passed the 5' RACE reads through MiXCR, listing each CDR3 protein once. The sample holds hundreds of thousands of distinct CDR3 sequences, approximately 49% seen once. Specimen: blood. The receptors stem from a woman aged 55-70 years in good health. The CDR3 runs from the conserved cysteine through the conserved F or W. Each record gives: D gene, J gene, clone size, V gene, CDR3 DNA, CDR3 protein. A D gene is named only where the DNA matches it firmly. Expanded clones are given a class, and other clones once, few, many or no size at all.

>TRBD2|TRBJ2-5|few|TRBV20-1
TGCAGTGCTAGAGATCCGCGGGGGGGGCTAGAGACCCAGTACTTC
CSARDPRGGLETQYF
>-|TRBJ2-1|many|TRBV7-2
TGTGCCAGCAGCTTCGGTCGTTATCATGAGCAGTTCTTC
CASSFGRYHEQFF
>-|TRBJ1-1|-|TRBV7-9
TGTGCCAGCAGACTGGGACTGAAGAACACTGAAGCTTTCTTT
CASRLGLKNTEAFF
>-|TRBJ2-7|few|TRBV29-1
TGCAGCGTTGGAGGGATTGACGAGCAGTACTTC
CSVGGIDEQYF
>TRBD1|TRBJ1-2|few|TRBV6-4
TGTGCCAGCAGTGACCAGGGGGCAGGTGGTGGCTACACCTTC
CASSDQGAGGGYTF
>-|TRBJ1-2|many|TRBV20-1
TGCAGTGCTCCGGACGTCGTTAACTATGGCTACACCTTC
CSAPDVVNYGYTF
>-|TRBJ2-7|few|TRBV7-2
TGTGCCAGCGGCAACTTCGATGAGCAGTACTTC
CASGNFDEQYF
>TRBD1|TRBJ1-2|-|TRBV3-1
TGTGCCAGCAGCCAAGACCCAGGGGGGACCTTCTATGGCTACACCTTC
CASSQDPGGTFYGYTF
>-|TRBJ2-7|few|TRBV20-1
TGCAGTGCTAATTTCCAGGGGAGTTACGAGCAGTACTTC
CSANFQGSYEQYF
>TRBD1|TRBJ2-7|few|TRBV7-2
TGTGCCAGCAGCCGATTTCAGGGGGCAGGCGGCGAGCAGTACTTC
CASSRFQGAGGEQYF
>-|TRBJ2-3|-|TRBV20-1
TGCAGTGCTAGAAACCCTCGGGACTCTAGCACAGATACGCGGTATTTT
CSARNPRDSSTDTRYF
>TRBD2|TRBJ2-1|few|TRBV10-3
TGTGCCATCAGTGGATCGGGGACTAGCGGGAGAGTTCACTACAATGAGCAGTTCTTC
CAISGSGTSGRVHYNEQFF
>-|TRBJ1-2|once|TRBV14
TGTGCCAGCAGTAAAGGCAGCTACTATGGCTACACCTTC
CASSKGSYYGYTF
>TRBD2|TRBJ2-3|-|TRBV2
TGTGCCAGCATGTTTGAGCGGGGGGGCCCAGATACGCAGTATTTT
CASMFERGGPDTQYF
>-|TRBJ2-3|few|TRBV7-3
TGTGCCAGCAGCTTAGTTTTCGGGACCACAGATACGCAGTATTTT
CASSLVFGTTDTQYF
>TRBD2|TRBJ2-5|-|TRBV7-8
TGTGCCAGCAGCCGACATGGACTAGCGGATGACAATGAGCGGTACTTC
CASSRHGLADDNERYF
>TRBD1|TRBJ1-4|-|TRBV20-1
TGCAGTGCTTACCCCGGGACAGGGGAGGAAAAACTGTTTTTT
CSAYPGTGEEKLFF
>TRBD1|TRBJ2-7|-|TRBV29-1
TGCAGCGTTAGGACAGGGGGAAGGAGCTACGAGCAGTACTTC
CSVRTGGRSYEQYF
>TRBD2|TRBJ2-1|-|TRBV29-1
TGCAGCGTTGAAGTTGGGGGAGGGTCCTACAATGAGCAGTTCTTC
CSVEVGGGSYNEQFF
>TRBD2|TRBJ2-3|-|TRBV29-1
TGCAGCGCTGAAACTAGCGGAGGCACAGATACGCAGTATTTT
CSAETSGGTDTQYF
>TRBD1|TRBJ2-7|few|TRBV28
TGTGCCAGCAGTTCAAGCGGGGGACAGGGGGTCCACGAGCAGTACTTC
CASSSSGGQGVHEQYF
>-|TRBJ2-2|many|TRBV7-2
TGTGCCAGCAGACCCAATGGAGGGACCGGGGAGCTGTTTTTT
CASRPNGGTGELFF
>-|TRBJ2-7|-|TRBV5-1
TGCGCCAGCAGTTGGACTACCGGACCTTGGGAGCAGTACTTC
CASSWTTGPWEQYF
>TRBD2|TRBJ2-1|-|TRBV29-1
TGCAGCGTAGAGCCTAGCGGAGGATCCTACAATGAGCAGTTCTTC
CSVEPSGGSYNEQFF
>-|TRBJ1-1|-|TRBV20-1
TGCAGTGCCTATAAGGGGGGGGAGAACACTGAAGCTTTCTTT
CSAYKGGENTEAFF
>TRBD2|TRBJ2-5|few|TRBV12-5
TGTGCTAGTGGTTTAGCGGGAGCGGTGACCCAGTACTTC
CASGLAGAVTQYF
>-|TRBJ1-6|-|TRBV28
TGTGCCAGCAGTTACCCTTTAGGGTCACCCCTCCACTTT
CASSYPLGSPLHF
>TRBD1|TRBJ1-5|-|TRBV20-1
TGCAGTGCTACAGGGGGTCTAGGGCAGCCCCAGCATTTT
CSATGGLGQPQHF
>TRBD2|TRBJ2-1|-|TRBV20-1
TGCAGTGCTAGACTTGGGGCTAGCGGGAGGGCCGGCTCAGTCAGCTCCTACAATGAGCAGTTCTTC
CSARLGASGRAGSVSSYNEQFF
>-|TRBJ2-7|-|TRBV10-3
TGTGCCATCAGCCGTTTCAGTGGCGGGACTGCCTACGAGCAGTACTTC
CAISRFSGGTAYEQYF
>-|TRBJ2-6|-|TRBV10-3
TGTGCCATCAGGGGAGGGGGATCATGGGCCAACGTCCTGACTTTC
CAIRGGGSWANVLTF
>TRBD2|TRBJ2-1|-|TRBV4-3
TGCGCCAGCAGCCAAGATGGTTCTAGCGGGAGTGCTTCCTACAATGAGCAGTTCTTC
CASSQDGSSGSASYNEQFF
>TRBD1|TRBJ1-6|-|TRBV6-6
TGTGCCAGCAGCGACCGAAACAGGGGGCTCAATTCACCCCTCCACTTT
CASSDRNRGLNSPLHF
>-|TRBJ2-3|-|TRBV20-1
TGCAGTACCACGGGACCCCCGTCCCCAGATACGCAGTATTTT
CSTTGPPSPDTQYF
>-|TRBJ1-2|-|TRBV24-1
TGTGCCACCAGTGCAACTTCCCCTCCCTATGGCTACACCTTC
CATSATSPPYGYTF
>-|TRBJ2-7|-|TRBV15
TGTGCCACCAGCAACCGAGAAGTTAGCTCCTACGAGCAGTACTTC
CATSNREVSSYEQYF
>-|TRBJ2-3|-|TRBV20-1
TGCAGTGCTAGCCGTCTCAGCGGAGCGGATACGCAGTATTTT
CSASRLSGADTQYF
>-|TRBJ1-5|few|TRBV20-1
TGCAGTGCCGAGGCCGGGGGATGGGATCAGCCCCAGCATTTT
CSAEAGGWDQPQHF
>-|TRBJ1-4|-|TRBV20-1
TGCAGTGCTAGAGACTCTGGAAAACTGTTTTTT
CSARDSGKLFF
>TRBD1|TRBJ2-3|-|TRBV20-1
TGCAGTGCTAGCGGTGGACAGGGGAGCACAGATACGCAGTATTTT
CSASGGQGSTDTQYF
>TRBD2|TRBJ2-5|many|TRBV6-1
TGTGCCAGCAGTGCTTTCACTAGCGGGAGCTCCCAAGAGACCCAGTACTTC
CASSAFTSGSSQETQYF
>-|TRBJ2-7|-|TRBV7-9
TGTGCCAGCAGCTTACAGCGCGACTATCTGTTATACGAGCAGTACTTC
CASSLQRDYLLYEQYF
>-|TRBJ2-7|-|TRBV5-1
TGCGCCAGCAGCTTGGAACTCAGCTCCTACGAGCAGTACTTC
CASSLELSSYEQYF
>-|TRBJ2-7|-|TRBV29-1
TGCAGCGTTGAAGAGGGACTCGGATACGAGCAGTACTTC
CSVEEGLGYEQYF
>-|TRBJ1-3|-|TRBV20-1
TGCAGTGCGCGGACCGCTAAGAACACCATATATTTT
CSARTAKNTIYF
>TRBD2|TRBJ2-5|-|TRBV20-1
TGCAGTGCTAGAGATCCGACTAGCGGGAGATCGCGAGGGACCCAGTACTTC
CSARDPTSGRSRGTQYF
>TRBD2|TRBJ2-7|-|TRBV7-2
TGTGCCAGCAGCGCCGTTAGCGGGAAGAGCTCCTACGAGCAGTACTTC
CASSAVSGKSSYEQYF
>-|TRBJ1-3|-|TRBV12-5
TGTATGGAGTTCTCTGGAAACACCATATATTTT
CMEFSGNTIYF
>TRBD1|TRBJ2-7|few|TRBV27
TGTGCCAGCAGTCCGACAGGGATGGGCGAGCAGTACTTC
CASSPTGMGEQYF
>-|TRBJ2-3|many|TRBV29-1
TGCAGCGCCGCGCTGAGCACAGATACGCAGTATTTT
CSAALSTDTQYF
>TRBD1|TRBJ1-2|-|TRBV20-1
TGCAGTGCTTCAGGGGGCATCGGCTATGGCTACACCTTC
CSASGGIGYGYTF
>-|TRBJ2-5|-|TRBV20-1
TGCAGTGCTAGTTTGCTAGTTGGCGAGACCCAGTACTTC
CSASLLVGETQYF
>-|TRBJ2-7|-|TRBV16
TGTGCCAGCAGCCAATCGAAAGGGGCGCCTTACAATGAGCAGTACTTC
CASSQSKGAPYNEQYF
>-|TRBJ1-5|-|TRBV6-1
TGTGCCAGCAGAACTGAGGGGAGTAGCAATCAGCCCCAGCATTTT
CASRTEGSSNQPQHF